These T cell receptor beta chains were read from a single sample in a study of blood T cell repertoires in COVID-19. Clones were read by immunoSEQ multiplex PCR, and TCRdb kept only the in-frame ones, dropping some. Of 300,000 to 400,000 clones in the sample, approximately 85% were seen once. The sample comprised peripheral blood. These receptor sequences come from a human donor in a cohort sampled during active COVID-19. Each CDR3 is given with its conserved first and last residue. The D gene is left open where the match is weak. Size is stated for part of the rows, as once, few or many counts, or as a class when the clone is expanded.

J | D | size | V | DNA | CDR3
TRBJ1-2 | TRBD1 | - | TRBV6-5 | TGTGCCAGCAGTTACTCGGACAGGGGTCTTAATGGCTACACCTTC | CASSYSDRGLNGYTF
TRBJ2-7 | TRBD1 | - | TRBV24-1 | TGTGCCACCAGTGATAGGGACAGGGTCTACGAGCAGTACTTC | CATSDRDRVYEQYF
TRBJ2-5 | - | - | TRBV28 | TGTGCCAGCAGTTGGCGGCAAAGTCAACAAGAGACCCAGTACTTC | CASSWRQSQQETQYF
TRBJ1-1 | - | - | TRBV5-1 | TGCGCCCGCAGCTTGGGCGGGGGGGCGCGGGAAGAAGCTTTCTTT | CARSLGGGAREEAFF
TRBJ2-2 | - | - | TRBV15 | TGTGCCACCAGCAGAGGGCCGGGGAACGCGAACACCGGGGAGCTGTTTTTT | CATSRGPGNANTGELFF
TRBJ1-2 | - | - | TRBV7-8 | TGTGCCAGCAGCTTAATACAGGGACAAAACTATGGCTACACCTTC | CASSLIQGQNYGYTF
TRBJ2-5 | TRBD2 | - | TRBV24-1 | TGTGCCACCAGTGATACAGTGACTAGCGGGGCGAACCAAGAGACCCAGTACTTC | CATSDTVTSGANQETQYF
TRBJ2-2 | - | - | TRBV7-2 | TGTGCCAGCAGCCCCATGGCCGAGAACACCGGGGAGCTGTTTTTT | CASSPMAENTGELFF
TRBJ1-1 | - | - | TRBV3-1/TRBV3-2 | TGTGCCAGCAGCCGACGGACCGGGAGGAGCACTGAAGCTTTCTTT | CASSRRTGRSTEAFF
TRBJ1-1 | - | - | TRBV27 | TGTGCCAGCAGTTTCACAGGAGCTTTTGAAGCTTTCTTT | CASSFTGAFEAFF
TRBJ1-5 | - | - | TRBV2 | TGTGCCAGCAGGCAACAGCTTACCAATCAGCCCCAGCATTTT | CASRQQLTNQPQHF
TRBJ2-3 | TRBD2 | - | TRBV7-9 | TGTGCCAGCGCGAGCGGGGGCACAGATACGCAGTATTTT | CASASGGTDTQYF
TRBJ2-5 | - | once | TRBV27 | TGTGCCAGCAGTTTAGACCCAACGGGAGAGACCCAGTACTTC | CASSLDPTGETQYF
TRBJ2-7 | TRBD2 | - | TRBV12-5 | TGTGCTAGTGGTTTGGTACTAGGGCTCCTAGCGGGGAACTACGAGCAGTACTTC | CASGLVLGLLAGNYEQYF
TRBJ2-3 | TRBD2 | - | TRBV4-1 | TGCGCCAGCAGCCAAGGACTAGCGGGGGCAGATACGCAGTATTTT | CASSQGLAGADTQYF
TRBJ1-1 | TRBD1 | - | TRBV6-6 | TGTGCCAGCAGAGGTACAGGGGCCACTGAAGCTTTCTTT | CASRGTGATEAFF
TRBJ1-3 | - | once | TRBV6-7 | TGTGCCAGCAGTTACTCGAAGGCAGGAAAATCTGGAAACACCATATATTTT | CASSYSKAGKSGNTIYF
TRBJ2-2 | TRBD1 | - | TRBV9 | TGTGCCAGCAGCTTTGGGACAGGGGGCCACACCGGGGAGCTGTTTTTT | CASSFGTGGHTGELFF
TRBJ2-2 | - | few | TRBV6-5 | TGTGCCAGCAGTTACTCCGGGGGTTCCGCCGGGGAGCTGTTTTTT | CASSYSGGSAGELFF
TRBJ1-1 | - | - | TRBV6-1 | TGTGCCAGCAGTGAAGCGCTTGTGGGCTCCTGGCCTGAAGCTTTCTTT | CASSEALVGSWPEAFF
TRBJ1-6 | - | - | TRBV2 | TGTGCCAGCAGTGAACAGGGGCCCCAACTCCACTTT | CASSEQGPQLHF
TRBJ1-1 | TRBD1 | few | TRBV30 | TGTGCCTGGAGGGTACAGGGGGCGGGGGGTACTGAAGCTTTCTTT | CAWRVQGAGGTEAFF
TRBJ1-2 | - | - | TRBV7-9 | TGTGCCAGCAGCTTAGGAAGAGGTGTTTTTGGCTACACCTTC | CASSLGRGVFGYTF
TRBJ1-1 | TRBD1 | - | TRBV5-6 | TGTGCCAGCAGCCCTGGACAGGGGACCACTGAAGCTTTCTTT | CASSPGQGTTEAFF